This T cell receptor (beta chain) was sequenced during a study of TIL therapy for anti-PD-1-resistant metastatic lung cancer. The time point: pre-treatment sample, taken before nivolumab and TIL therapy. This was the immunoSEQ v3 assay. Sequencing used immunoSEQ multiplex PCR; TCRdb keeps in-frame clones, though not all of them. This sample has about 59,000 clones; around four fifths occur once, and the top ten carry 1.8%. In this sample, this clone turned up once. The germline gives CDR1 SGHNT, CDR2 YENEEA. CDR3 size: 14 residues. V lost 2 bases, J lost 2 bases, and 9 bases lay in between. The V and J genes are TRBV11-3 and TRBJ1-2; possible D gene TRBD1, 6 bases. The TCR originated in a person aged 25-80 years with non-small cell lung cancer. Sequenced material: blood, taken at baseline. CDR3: CASSLSGANYGYTF. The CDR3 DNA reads TGTGCCAGCAGCTTATCAGGGGCGAACTATGGCTACACCTTC. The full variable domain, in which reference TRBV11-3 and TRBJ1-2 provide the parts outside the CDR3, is EAGVVQSPRYKIIEKKQPVAFWCNPISGHNTLYWYLQNLGQGPELLIRYENEEAVDDSQLPKDRFSAERLKGVDSTLKIQPAELGDSAVYLCASSLSGANYGYTFGSGTRLTVV.